This note documents a single T cell receptor beta chain sequence. Per the germline V gene, CDR1 is SGHTA and CDR2 is FQGTGA. CDR3 length: 16 amino acids. V lost 1 base and J 6 bases, leaving 18 bases between the germline ends. Assay used: immunoSEQ multiplex PCR; TCRdb lists only in-frame clones, some missing. The table has approximately 110,000 clones, 81% seen once. This record belongs to a study of blood T cell repertoires in COVID-19. Across the whole study: Donors in the United States, Italy and Spain gave samples during acute or convalescent COVID-19. From T cells, B-cell-depleted T cells, or PBMCs came the material, which was cDNA or gDNA.

The specimen was peripheral blood. V gene TRBV7-3 combines with J gene TRBJ1-1; D might be TRBD1 (6 bases). This sequence was found in a woman in her 70s with acute or convalescent COVID-19. The CDR3 DNA sequence: TGTGCCAGCAGCTTAAAGGGGGTCAGGCCGGACGCTGAAGCTTTCTTT. Translated, it gives CASSLKGVRPDAEAFF.